The 19 T cell receptor beta chains below come from one sample, sequenced in a study of blood T cell repertoires in COVID-19 (dated by TCRdb to between 2020 and 2021). Libraries were made using the immunoSEQ multiplex PCR assay. As stored in TCRdb, this immuneACCESS dataset retains in-frame rearrangements with V and J assigned. A fraction of the clones does not appear; measured against another copy, unresolved V genes explain less than half of the discrepancy, and the remainder lacks a known reason. The sample profile shows 200,000 to 250,000 clones; 82% of them were found once. The ten largest clones take up 3% to 4% of the sample. Sequenced sample: PBMCs or T cells enriched from blood (not recorded which). These TCRs come from a woman aged 60-75 years who had recovered from COVID-19.

The chain carries TRBV27 and TRBJ2-7; the match to TRBD1 covers 9 bases. V was pared by 11 bases and J by 2 bases, with 10 bases of the junction left unmatched. This CDR3 comprises 14 residues. Germline CDR1 reads MNHEY; CDR2 reads SMNVEV (reference sequence). CDR3 in amino acids: CASLKRQGAYEQYF. DNA of the CDR3: TGTGCCTCCCTAAAGAGACAGGGGGCCTACGAGCAGTACTTC.

The genes are TRBV20-1 and TRBJ2-5; 9 bases agree with TRBD1. CDR3 size: 11 residues. Germline CDR1 is DFQATT and CDR2 is SNEGSKA (reference sequence). CDR3 in amino acids: CTIGQGETQYF. The CDR3 DNA follows: TGCACAATAGGACAGGGGGAGACCCAGTACTTC.

This rearrangement joins TRBV5-5 to TRBJ2-1; D is unresolved. V was clipped by 2 bases and J by 5 bases, with 14 bases between them. The CDR3 loop spans 15 amino acids. CDR1 SGHKS and CDR2 YYEKEE come from the germline V gene (reference sequence). DNA for the CDR3: TGTGCCAGCAGCTTAATCTTAGCAGAGAACAATGAGCAGTTCTTC. The encoded protein is CASSLILAENNEQFF. Based on the CDR3 plus reference TRBV5-5 and TRBJ2-1, the full variable domain is DAGVTQSPTHLIKTRGQQVTLRCSPISGHKSVSWYQQVLGQGPQFIFQYYEKEERGRGNFPDRFSARQFPNYSSELNVNALLLGDSALYLCASSLILAENNEQFFGPGTRLTVL.

The rearrangement joins TRBV7-2 to TRBJ2-5, with 10 bases matching TRBD1. The germline gives CDR1 SGHTA, CDR2 FQGNSA. After removal of 3 bases from V and 4 bases from J, the junction contained 2 bases not matched to a gene. CDR3 size: 14 residues. The CDR3 region is CASSFDRGRETQYF. CDR3 DNA sequence: TGTGCCAGCAGCTTCGACAGGGGGCGAGAGACCCAGTACTTC.

V and J are TRBV11-3 and TRBJ2-7; D perhaps matches TRBD2 (6 bases). With 5 bases removed from V and 5 bases from J, the gap between germline ends came to 13 bases. Germline CDR1 SGHNT, CDR2 YENEEA. This CDR3 has 13 amino acids. CDR3: CASSNGGANEQYF. CDR3 nucleotide sequence: TGTGCCAGCAGCAACGGAGGGGCCAACGAGCAGTACTTC.

The chain is built from TRBV6-5 and TRBJ1-6, with 7 bases that match TRBD1. Germline values: CDR1 MNHEY, CDR2 SVGAGI. This CDR3 has 15 amino acids. The trim removed 0 bases at V and 9 bases at J, leaving 5 bases unmatched. CDR3 in DNA: TGTGCCAGCAGTTACTCGACAGGGCTTGTTTCACCCCTCCACTTT. Protein: CASSYSTGLVSPLHF.

The chain carries TRBV7-6 and TRBJ2-6, with D possibly matching TRBD1 (5 bases). The CDR3 spans 15 residues. CDR1 and CDR2 (germline): SGHVS, FNYEAQ. V lost 4 bases and J lost 0, with 7 bases in between. CDR3 sequence (DNA): TGTGCCAGCAGCTCGACAGTCTCTGGGGCCAACGTCCTGACTTTC. It is translated as CASSSTVSGANVLTF. Full variable domain (outside the CDR3, taken from reference TRBV7-6 and TRBJ2-6): GAGVSQSPRYKVTKRGQDVALRCDPISGHVSLYWYRQALGQGPEFLTYFNYEAQQDKSGLPNDRFSAERPEGSISTLTIQRTEQRDSAMYRCASSSTVSGANVLTFGAGSRLTVL.

This clone was observed once. The chain couples TRBV2 to TRBJ1-6; 10 bases map to TRBD1. Germline-derived CDR1 and CDR2 are SNHLY and FYNNEI. The ends lost 1 base at V and 9 bases at J; junction bases unmatched: 3. The CDR3 runs to 15 residues. The CDR3 DNA reads TGTGCCAGCAGTGAAGAGGGGACAGGGGTTTCACCCCTCCACTTT. Translated, it gives CASSEEGTGVSPLHF.

The CDR3 nucleotides read TGTGCCAGCAGCCGGGACAACATGGATGGCTACACCTTC. Translation gives CASSRDNMDGYTF. V gene TRBV12-3 or TRBV12-4 combines with J gene TRBJ1-2; D possibly corresponds to TRBD1 (6 bases). The CDR3 loop spans 13 amino acids. Trimming pared 6 bases from V and 6 bases from J, leaving 14 bases between.

This rearrangement joins TRBV6-5 to TRBJ1-3, with D unresolved. This CDR3 spans 13 amino acids. V was clipped by 2 bases and J by 4 bases, with 6 bases between them. The germline gives CDR1 MNHEY, CDR2 SVGAGI. The CDR3 DNA sequence: TGTGCCAGCAGTTACGGAGTCGGAAACACCATATATTTT. It codes for CASSYGVGNTIYF.

This chain uses TRBV6-2 or TRBV6-3 with TRBJ1-1; perhaps TRBD1 as D (5 bases). Per the germline V gene, CDR1 is MNHEY and CDR2 is SVGEGT. Deletions cut 4 bases from V and 1 base from J, with 19 bases between. The CDR3 has 17 residues. The CDR3 reads CASSFESGFPKNTEAFF. CDR3 DNA sequence: TGTGCCAGCAGTTTCGAATCAGGGTTTCCTAAGAACACTGAAGCTTTCTTT.

The chain couples TRBV5-1 to TRBJ2-7; D possibly corresponds to TRBD1 (6 bases). CDR1 and CDR2 from the germline V gene are SGHRS and YFSETQ. Between the trimmed V and J ends, which lost 1 base and 2 bases, there was a span of 7 bases. The CDR3 loop spans 13 amino acids. In nucleotides, the CDR3 is TGCGCCAGCAGCTTGAACAGGGCCTACGAGCAGTACTTC. Amino acid sequence: CASSLNRAYEQYF.

The CDR3 sequence is CSSTEANYGYTF. Here the CDR3 DNA reads TGCAGCTCGACGGAGGCCAACTATGGCTACACCTTC. The J gene is TRBJ1-2, the V gene TRBV29-1; D uncertain. Germline lookup yields CDR1 SQVTM and CDR2 ANQGSEA. V was trimmed by 8 bases and J by 2 bases, leaving 12 bases between them. The CDR3 consists of 12 residues.

The gene calls are TRBV19 and TRBJ2-1; maybe TRBD1 (5 bases). The V end lost 6 bases, the J end lost 2 bases, and 14 bases lay between the germline ends. CDR1 and CDR2 from the germline V gene are LNHDA and SQIVND (reference sequence). The CDR3 contains 15 residues. The CDR3 region is CASSRQPGPYNEQFF. CDR3 bases: TGTGCCAGTAGCCGCCAGCCAGGGCCCTACAATGAGCAGTTCTTC. The whole variable domain, remainder taken from reference TRBV19 and TRBJ2-1, is DGGITQSPKYLFRKEGQNVTLSCEQNLNHDAMYWYRQDPGQGLRLIYYSQIVNDFQKGDIAEGYSVSREKKESFPLTVTSAQKNPTAFYLCASSRQPGPYNEQFFGPGTRLTVL.

In its sample, this clone was seen a few times. This chain uses TRBV5-1 with TRBJ1-1; a possible D gene is TRBD1 (5 bases). V was cut by 2 bases and J by 5 bases, with 10 bases left in between. Germline assignment: CDR1 SGHRS and CDR2 YFSETQ. This CDR3 spans 13 amino acids. The CDR3 protein is CASSFNGGTEAFF. DNA of the CDR3: TGCGCCAGCAGCTTTAATGGGGGGACTGAAGCTTTCTTT.

This clone was recorded a few times. V is TRBV4-2 and J is TRBJ2-1, with 10 positions matching TRBD2. The CDR3 covers 15 residues. Per germline, CDR1 LGHNA and CDR2 YNFKEQ. Germline trimming cut 4 bases from V and 8 bases from J; bases unmatched to any gene: 8. In DNA, the CDR3 is TGTGCCAGCAGCCGTTTAGCGGGGGGCTTGGATGAGCAGTTCTTC. This sequence encodes CASSRLAGGLDEQFF.

This clone was picked up one time. J is TRBJ2-7 and V is TRBV2; D is possibly TRBD1 (6 bases). V gave up 7 bases and J gave up 2 bases, with 12 bases separating them. The germline CDR1 and CDR2 sequences are SNHLY and FYNNEI. The CDR3 length is 13 residues. This CDR3 reads CASTDSTPYEQYF. DNA for the CDR3: TGTGCCAGCACGGACAGTACCCCCTACGAGCAGTACTTC.

The chain joins TRBV7-2 to TRBJ2-7, with D possibly TRBD1 on 5 matching bases. Germline assignment: CDR1 SGHTA and CDR2 FQGNSA. The CDR3 is 13 amino acids. V was shortened by 4 bases and J by 2 bases, with 9 bases between the two germline ends. CDR3 in DNA: TGTGCCAGCAGCTCGCGCAGGGCCTACGAGCAGTACTTC. Translation gives CASSSRRAYEQYF.

This clone was seen only a few times. This chain connects TRBV15 to TRBJ1-3; 7 positions agree with TRBD1. Germline CDR1 LNHNV, CDR2 YYDKDF (reference sequence). There are 17 residues in the CDR3. The trim removed 1 base at V and 4 bases at J, leaving 10 bases unmatched. The chain's CDR3 is CATSRGAQGIRGNTIYF. The CDR3 nucleotides read TGTGCCACCAGCAGAGGGGCACAGGGGATTCGGGGAAACACCATATATTTT.